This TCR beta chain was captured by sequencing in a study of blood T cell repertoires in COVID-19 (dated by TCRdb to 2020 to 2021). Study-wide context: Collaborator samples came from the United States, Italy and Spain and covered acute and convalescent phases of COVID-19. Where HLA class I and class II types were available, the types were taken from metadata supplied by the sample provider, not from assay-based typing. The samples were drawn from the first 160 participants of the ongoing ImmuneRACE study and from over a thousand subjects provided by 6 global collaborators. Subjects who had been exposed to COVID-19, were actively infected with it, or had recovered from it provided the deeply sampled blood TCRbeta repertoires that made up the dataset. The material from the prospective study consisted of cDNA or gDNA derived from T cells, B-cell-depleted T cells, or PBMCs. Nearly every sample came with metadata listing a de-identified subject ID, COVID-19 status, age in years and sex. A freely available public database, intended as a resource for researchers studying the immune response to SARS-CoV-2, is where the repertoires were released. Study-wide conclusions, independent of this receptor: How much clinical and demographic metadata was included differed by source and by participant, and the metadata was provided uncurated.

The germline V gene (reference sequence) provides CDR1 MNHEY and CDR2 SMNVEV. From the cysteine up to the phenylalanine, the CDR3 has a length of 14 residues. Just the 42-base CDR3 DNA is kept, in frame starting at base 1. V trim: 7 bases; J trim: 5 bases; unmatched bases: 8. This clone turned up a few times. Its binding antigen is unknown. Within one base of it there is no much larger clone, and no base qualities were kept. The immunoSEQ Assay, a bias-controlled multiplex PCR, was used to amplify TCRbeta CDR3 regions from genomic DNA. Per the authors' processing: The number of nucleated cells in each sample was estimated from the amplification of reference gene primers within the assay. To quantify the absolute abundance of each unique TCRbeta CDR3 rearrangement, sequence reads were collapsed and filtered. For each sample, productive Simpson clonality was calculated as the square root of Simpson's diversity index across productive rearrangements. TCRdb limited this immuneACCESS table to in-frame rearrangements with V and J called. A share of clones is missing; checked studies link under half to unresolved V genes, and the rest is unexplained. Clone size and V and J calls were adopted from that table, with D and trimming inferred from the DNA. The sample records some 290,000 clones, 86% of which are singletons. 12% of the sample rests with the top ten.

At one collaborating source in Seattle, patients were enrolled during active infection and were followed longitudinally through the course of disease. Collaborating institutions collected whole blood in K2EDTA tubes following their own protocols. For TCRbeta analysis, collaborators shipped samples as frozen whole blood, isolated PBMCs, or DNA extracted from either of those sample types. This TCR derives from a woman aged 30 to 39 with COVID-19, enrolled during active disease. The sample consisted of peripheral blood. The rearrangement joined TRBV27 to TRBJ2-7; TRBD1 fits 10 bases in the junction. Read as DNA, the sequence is TGTGCCAGCATGTCGGGACAGGGGATCAACGAGCAGTACTTC. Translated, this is CASMSGQGINEQYF.